This TCR beta chain is from a study of CD8 T cells in Susac syndrome. Study-wide results and limits: It was acknowledged by the study that relatively few individuals were included in its TCR sequencing and HLA analysis.

For this clonotype: Its cognate antigen is unknown.

When the RNA was reverse transcribed, random hexamers were used with an input of about 0.45 to 1 ug. A multiplex approach, immunoSEQ multiplex PCR, amplified TCR beta CDR3 across 54 Vbeta and 13 Jbeta. One entry per CDR3 protein results from TCRdb running MiXCR on the immunoSEQ multiplex PCR reads. The sample carries more than 100,000 distinct CDR3 sequences, around 86% recorded once. Germline V gives CDR1 ENHRY, CDR2 SYGVKD. The J segment lost 2 bases and the V segment lost 2 bases, leaving 6 bases of the junction unmatched. This CDR3 has 16 amino acids. Input material: CD8+ T cells from PBMCs. This rearrangement joins TRBV10-3 to TRBJ2-7; 10 bases align to TRBD1. This TCR was recovered from a human donor with multiple sclerosis. For the CDR3, the DNA is TGTGCCATCAGTGAGGGGATTGGGACAGGGGCCTACGAGCAGTACGTC. It translates to CAISEGIGTGAYEQYV.